The 11 T cell receptor beta chains reported below all come from one sample, sequenced in a study of CD4+ T cells in melanoma. Using immunoSEQ multiplex PCR, the repertoire was profiled, and TCRdb retains in-frame clones only, with some absent. This table has tens of thousands of clones, 60% to 75% appearing once. The sequencing sample was made of tumor tissue. The receptor set was obtained from a human donor with melanoma.

The chain carries TRBV19 and TRBJ1-4; D is uncertain. Per germline, CDR1 LNHDA and CDR2 SQIVND (reference sequence). This CDR3 contains 13 residues. V dropped 9 bases and J dropped 0 bases, with 8 bases sitting between them. CDR3: CASNVATNEKLFF. The CDR3 DNA reads TGTGCCAGCAACGTTGCAACTAATGAAAAACTGTTTTTT.

This clone was observed a handful of times. The rearrangement links TRBV5-5 to TRBJ2-7; unclear D gene. Germline V gives CDR1 SGHKS, CDR2 YYEKEE (reference sequence). The CDR3 length is 15 residues. The V end was cut by 1 base, the J end by 5 bases, with 16 bases between. DNA for the CDR3: TGTGCCAGCAGCTTGTTGGGTCAACTTTTCAACGAGCAGTACTTC. Protein product: CASSLLGQLFNEQYF.

The CDR3 bases are TGTGCCAGCAGGCCTAGCGGGGAACTATGGGAGCAGTTCTTC. Translated: CASRPSGELWEQFF. The rearrangement links TRBV7-9 to TRBJ2-1; TRBD2 aligns across 9 bases. V gave up 6 bases and J gave up 10 bases; unmatched junction bases: 10. The CDR3 has 14 amino acids. Per germline, CDR1 SEHNR and CDR2 FQNEAQ (reference sequence). The whole variable domain, filled in from reference TRBV7-9 and TRBJ2-1, reads DTGVSQNPRHKITKRGQNVTFRCDPISEHNRLYWYRQTLGQGPEFLTYFQNEAQLEKSRLLSDRFSAERPKGSFSTLEIQRTEQGDSAMYLCASRPSGELWEQFFGPGTRLTVL.

The rearrangement links TRBV4-2 to TRBJ2-3; the D is unclear. Germline V CDR1 and CDR2: LGHNA, YNFKEQ. The V end was cut by 1 base, the J end by 0 bases, with 8 bases between. The CDR3 runs to 15 residues. CDR3 DNA sequence: TGTGCCAGCAGCCAAGTCTATTCTAGCACAGATACGCAGTATTTT. Its protein product is CASSQVYSSTDTQYF.

The rearrangement links TRBV30 to TRBJ2-4; the D gene is possibly TRBD1 (6 bases). CDR3 size: 12 residues. V was trimmed by 3 bases and J by 10 bases, leaving 13 bases between them. The germline gives CDR1 GTSNPN, CDR2 SVGIG (reference sequence). This chain's CDR3 is CAWSPGQLIQYF. Here the CDR3 DNA reads TGTGCCTGGAGCCCGGGACAATTAATTCAGTACTTC.

About this clone: Other DNA sequences in the sample encode the same CDR3. The chain joins TRBV4-1 to TRBJ1-5, with TRBD1 as a possible D gene (5 bases). V shed 2 bases and J shed 3 bases, with 8 bases lying between them. The CDR3 consists of 14 residues. CDR1 is MGHRA and CDR2 is YSYEKL in the germline V gene. Here the CDR3 reads CASSQQGTNQPQHF. The CDR3, as DNA: TGCGCCAGCAGCCAACAGGGTACCAATCAGCCCCAGCATTTT.

The J gene is TRBJ1-4, the V gene TRBV27, with D maybe TRBD1 (5 bases). This CDR3 is 16 amino acids long. Per germline, CDR1 MNHEY and CDR2 SMNVEV (reference sequence). Trimming removed 0 bases from V and 7 bases from J, with 15 bases in between. CDR3 residues: CASSLSLAGKSEKLFF. The CDR3 coding sequence is TGTGCCAGCAGTTTATCCTTGGCAGGGAAAAGTGAAAAACTGTTTTTT.

The rearrangement joins TRBV20-1 to TRBJ2-2, with no clear D. Germline CDR1 and CDR2: DFQATT and SNEGSKA (reference sequence). This CDR3 is built from 11 residues. V shed 6 bases and J shed 7 bases, with 9 bases lying between them. The CDR3 is CSAVGYGELFF. CDR3 nucleotide sequence: TGCAGTGCCGTCGGTTACGGGGAGCTGTTTTTT.

The rearrangement uses TRBV30 and TRBJ1-2; tentatively, D is TRBD1 (5 bases). The V gene's germline CDR1 is GTSNPN and CDR2 SVGIG (reference sequence). CDR3 size: 15 residues. Trimming shortened V by 1 base and J by 4 bases, and 16 bases separated the two germline ends. The CDR3: CAWSGPLRGTYGYTF. DNA of the CDR3: TGTGCCTGGAGTGGTCCGCTTCGCGGGACCTATGGCTACACCTTC.

This clone appeared a few times. The chain is built from TRBV7-2 and TRBJ1-2; D is ambiguous. The CDR3 is made up of 14 amino acids. The ends were cut back, 4 bases at V and 0 bases at J, with 9 bases in the middle. CDR1 SGHTA and CDR2 FQGNSA come from the germline V gene. The CDR3 region is CASSYREANYGYTF. The CDR3 bases are TGTGCCAGCAGCTACCGGGAAGCTAACTATGGCTACACCTTC.

Only a few counts were recorded for this clone. V usage is TRBV2 and J usage is TRBJ1-5; a weak D match, TRBD1 (5 bases). Germline V lookup: CDR1 SNHLY, CDR2 FYNNEI. The ends were cut back, 0 bases at V and 5 bases at J, with 8 bases in the middle. This CDR3 contains 14 residues. CDR3 DNA: TGTGCCAGCAGTGAAGCGCTGGGGGATCAGCCCCAGCATTTT. Translated: CASSEALGDQPQHF. The variable domain in full, with the rest retrieved from reference TRBV2 and TRBJ1-5, is EPEVTQTPSHQVTQMGQEVILRCVPISNHLYFYWYRQILGQKVEFLVSFYNNEISEKSEIFDDQFSVERPDGSNFTLKIRSTKLEDSAMYFCASSEALGDQPQHFGDGTRLSIL.